The 23 T cell receptor beta chains below all came from one sample that was sequenced in a study of blood T cell repertoires in COVID-19. Clones were sequenced by immunoSEQ multiplex PCR, and TCRdb holds only the in-frame ones, with some missing. The profile covers about 190,000 clones, with 60% to 80% appearing a single time and about 18% taken by the ten largest. Sequenced input: peripheral blood. The receptors shown here come from a man in his sixties with active or convalescent COVID-19.

This chain connects TRBV4-3 to TRBJ1-6; TRBD1 might be the D (6 bases). Germline CDR1 and CDR2: LGHNA and YSLEER. This CDR3 spans 16 amino acids. V was shortened by 1 base and J by 6 bases, with 13 bases between the two germline ends. Written as DNA, the CDR3 is TGCGCCAGCAGCCAAGTGGGGAGAGGGGGTAATTCACCCCTCCACTTT. It codes for CASSQVGRGGNSPLHF.

This sequence joins TRBV10-3 and TRBJ1-2, with a possible D match to TRBD1 (5 bases). Germline values: CDR1 ENHRY, CDR2 SYGVKD. CDR3 length: 13 amino acids. V shed 8 bases and J shed 8 bases, with 18 bases lying between them. This chain's CDR3 is CAIQNSGFRGYTF. In DNA, the CDR3 is TGTGCCATCCAAAACTCAGGGTTCCGGGGCTACACCTTC.

V usage is TRBV4-2 and J usage is TRBJ2-7; D might be TRBD2 (6 bases). The CDR3 runs to 14 residues. Trimming pared 4 bases from V and 3 bases from J, leaving 13 bases between. Germline V lookup: CDR1 LGHNA, CDR2 YNFKEQ. The CDR3 coding sequence is TGTGCCAGCAGCCTATCCCCGACTAGCTACGAGCAGTACTTC. Protein: CASSLSPTSYEQYF.

The rearrangement joins TRBV27 to TRBJ2-7; 8 nucleotides align to TRBD2. Per germline, CDR1 MNHEY and CDR2 SMNVEV (reference sequence). The CDR3 loop spans 14 amino acids. V lost 6 bases, J lost 2 bases, and 6 bases stayed unmatched. The CDR3 reads CASSLAGFPYEQYF. In nucleotides, the CDR3 is TGTGCCAGCAGCTTAGCGGGGTTCCCCTACGAGCAGTACTTC.

This sequence joins TRBV25-1 and TRBJ1-4, with TRBD1 matching over 7 bases. Trimming cost V 6 bases and J 8 bases; bases outside gene matches: 12. CDR1 is MGHDK, CDR2 SYGVNS, per germline. This CDR3 comprises 15 residues. The CDR3 DNA sequence: TGTGCCAGCAGCTCCCCAGGGGGGTTTAGGGAAAAACTGTTTTTT. Translated, it gives CASSSPGGFREKLFF.

This clone was observed a single time. This chain links TRBV21-1 with TRBJ2-5; the D call TRBD1 from the table was never checked on the DNA. TRBV21-1 is deemed a pseudogene. This CDR3 is 17 amino acids long. The CDR3 sequence: CASSKVLPTGDGETQYF. CDR3 coding DNA: TGTGCCAGCAGCAAAGTCCTCCCGACAGGGGACGGAGAGACCCAGTACTTC.

The chain joins TRBV18 to TRBJ2-1, with D tentatively TRBD1 (6 bases). The CDR3 consists of 15 residues. Trimming left V 3 bases short and J 0 bases short, with 9 bases between. Germline V gives CDR1 KGHSH, CDR2 LQKENI. This CDR3 reads CASSPGTNSYNEQFF. The CDR3 coding sequence is TGTGCCAGCTCACCCGGGACAAACTCCTACAATGAGCAGTTCTTC.

This clone was counted a single time. This sequence joins TRBV4-2 and TRBJ2-7; 14 bases line up with TRBD2. The V segment lost 4 bases and the J segment 0 bases; nucleotides outside the gene matches: 8. This CDR3 has 18 residues. Germline assignment: CDR1 LGHNA and CDR2 YNFKEQ. The CDR3 DNA reads as TGTGCCAGCAGCCGGGGGGGGACTAGCGGGAGTAGCTCCTACGAGCAGTACTTC. Its protein product is CASSRGGTSGSSSYEQYF.

V and J are TRBV28 and TRBJ2-1; perhaps TRBD2 as D (7 bases). V lost 0 bases and J 5 bases, leaving 17 bases between the germline ends. The length of the CDR3 is 17 residues. Germline V gives CDR1 MDHEN, CDR2 SYDVKM. Written as DNA, the CDR3 is TGTGCCAGCAGTTTATGGGCAGGCGGGGGCCGGGACAATGAGCAGTTCTTC. It translates to CASSLWAGGGRDNEQFF.

The V and J genes are TRBV3-1 (or the pseudogene TRBV3-2) and TRBJ1-6; D unresolved. Per germline, CDR1 LGHDT and CDR2 YNNKEL (reference sequence). The CDR3 has 15 residues. V lost 4 bases and J 0 bases, leaving 7 bases between the germline ends. This chain's CDR3 is CASSPRGSYNSPLHF. In DNA form, the CDR3 reads TGTGCCAGCAGCCCTCGAGGCTCCTATAATTCACCCCTCCACTTT.

The chain uses TRBV14 and TRBJ1-1; D is uncertain. The V end lost 0 bases, the J end lost 3 bases, and 14 bases lay between the germline ends. Germline CDR1 is SGHDN and CDR2 is FVKESK. The CDR3 runs to 16 residues. CDR3 loop: CASSQDKPLRYTEAFF. The CDR3, as DNA: TGTGCCAGCAGCCAAGATAAGCCCTTAAGATACACTGAAGCTTTCTTT.

The chain links TRBV12-5 to TRBJ1-3; D is ambiguous. Germline V gives CDR1 LGHNT, CDR2 FRNRAP. V dropped 6 bases and J dropped 0 bases, with 9 bases sitting between them. CDR3 size: 14 residues. In nucleotides, the CDR3 is TGTGCTAGTGGCGCGGGCGGCTCTGGAAACACCATATATTTT. Its translation is CASGAGGSGNTIYF.

The rearrangement joins TRBV6-2 or TRBV6-3 to TRBJ2-1, with 9 positions matching TRBD2. After removal of 4 bases from V and 10 bases from J, the junction contained 11 bases not matched to a gene. The V gene's germline CDR1 is MNHEY and CDR2 SVGEGT. The CDR3 has 15 amino acids. This CDR3 is CASSLREGPGGEQFF. The CDR3 DNA reads as TGTGCCAGCAGTTTGCGGGAGGGCCCCGGGGGCGAGCAGTTCTTC.

This clone appeared once. The chain couples TRBV7-2 to TRBJ1-2; 7 bases are a match to TRBD1. The CDR3 is 12 amino acids. V trimming: 2 bases; J trimming: 10 bases; junction bases outside the gene matches: 4. CDR1 is SGHTA and CDR2 is FQGNSA in the germline V gene. This CDR3 reads CASSLRDRAYTF. CDR3 DNA sequence: TGTGCCAGCAGCTTACGTGACAGGGCCTACACCTTC.

J is TRBJ2-5 and V is TRBV9, with a possible D match to TRBD1 (6 bases). Per the germline V gene, CDR1 is SGDLS and CDR2 is YYNGEE. The CDR3 runs 15 residues. With 1 base removed from V and 4 bases from J, the gap between germline ends came to 14 bases. The CDR3: CASSVLYRDGETQYF. The CDR3 nucleotides read TGTGCCAGCAGCGTACTATACAGGGACGGAGAGACCCAGTACTTC.

V usage is TRBV19 and J usage is TRBJ2-2, with TRBD2 matching over 10 bases. This CDR3 contains 16 residues. Germline CDR1 reads LNHDA; CDR2 reads SQIVND (reference sequence). V lost 2 bases, J lost 2 bases, and 2 bases stayed unmatched. CDR3 DNA: TGTGCCAGTAGTATACGGACTAGCGGAAACACCGGGGAGCTGTTTTTT. Protein sequence: CASSIRTSGNTGELFF.

V usage is TRBV28 and J usage is TRBJ1-6; TRBD1 aligns across 7 bases. From germline, CDR1 is MDHEN and CDR2 SYDVKM. V was clipped by 5 bases and J by 8 bases; unmatched bases: 15. The CDR3 contains 17 residues. The DNA for the CDR3 is TGTGCCAGCAGTAGGACAGGCGCCGTAGGAGGGTATTCACCCCTCCACTTT. It encodes CASSRTGAVGGYSPLHF.

The chain has TRBV4-3 and TRBJ2-3; 13 bases are a match to TRBD2. In germline, CDR1 is LGHNA, CDR2 YSLEER. J was trimmed by 7 bases and V by 4 bases; bases with no gene match: 11. This CDR3 region has 17 residues. Written as DNA, the CDR3 is TGCGCCAGCAGCCCAAGTGGGACTAGCGGGGCCTGGTATACGCAGTATTTT. Protein sequence: CASSPSGTSGAWYTQYF.

The chain joins TRBV2 to TRBJ2-2, with D hard to call. The germline V gene has CDR1 SNHLY and CDR2 FYNNEI. The CDR3 is made up of 15 amino acids. Trimming left V 0 bases short and J 1 base short, with 6 bases between. This CDR3 reads CASSEALENTGELFF. The CDR3 coding sequence is TGTGCCAGCAGTGAAGCGTTAGAGAACACCGGGGAGCTGTTTTTT.

The rearrangement uses TRBV5-4 and TRBJ1-2, with D perhaps matching TRBD1 (6 bases). The germline CDR1 and CDR2 sequences are SGHNT and YYREEE (reference sequence). The CDR3 spans 13 residues. V dropped 4 bases and J dropped 3 bases, with 10 bases sitting between them. The CDR3 DNA is TGTGCCAGCAGCAAGGACAGCCACTATGGCTACACCTTC. This codes for CASSKDSHYGYTF. Full variable domain (rest looked up from reference TRBV5-4 and TRBJ1-2): ETGVTQSPTHLIKTRGQQVTLRCSSQSGHNTVSWYQQALGQGPQFIFQYYREEENGRGNFPPRFSGLQFPNYSSELNVNALELDDSALYLCASSKDSHYGYTFGSGTRLTVV.

The chain joins TRBV7-2 to TRBJ2-1; the match to TRBD2 covers 12 bases. The length of the CDR3 is 18 residues. V was clipped by 1 base and J by 4 bases; unmatched bases: 8. Germline V lookup: CDR1 SGHTA, CDR2 FQGNSA. CDR3 nucleotide sequence: TGTGCCAGCAGCTTAGTTCTCCTAGCGGGGGGGGGATACAATGAGCAGTTCTTC. Translating it yields CASSLVLLAGGGYNEQFF.

This CDR3 is CASSYGLAGESTDTQYF. CDR3 bases: TGTGCCAGCAGCTATGGACTAGCGGGAGAGAGCACAGATACGCAGTATTTT. The rearrangement joins TRBV28 to TRBJ2-3; 13 bases agree with TRBD2. V lost 6 bases and J lost 0; bases outside the gene matches: 6. Germline CDR1 reads MDHEN; CDR2 reads SYDVKM. This CDR3 comprises 17 residues.

The chain joins TRBV23-1 to TRBJ1-2; 10 nucleotides match TRBD1. TRBV23-1 has ORF status, its function being uncertain. The J segment lost 4 bases and the V segment lost 2 bases, leaving 10 bases of the junction unmatched. This CDR3 is built from 17 residues. This chain's CDR3 is CASSQRGTGVVRYGYTF. The CDR3 DNA is TGCGCCAGCAGTCAACGTGGGACAGGGGTGGTACGCTATGGCTACACCTTC.